A single sample is the source of the 26 T cell receptor beta chains below, sequenced in a study of graft-versus-host responses after intestinal transplantation. This table comes from immunoSEQ multiplex PCR, and its TCRdb copy is limited to in-frame clones, with some not included. The sample holds about 73,000 clones, almost 90% seen once. For these receptors, no antigen is known. The specimen was unstimulated CD8+ T cells sorted from spleen or lymph node cells, collected before transplant. These receptors all come from a human donor who was the organ donor for an intestinal transplant.

The chain links TRBV14 to TRBJ1-1, with TRBD1 as a possible D gene (5 bases). V was pared by 3 bases and J by 8 bases, with 13 bases between. Germline lookup yields CDR1 SGHDN and CDR2 FVKESK. This CDR3 is built from 13 residues. The CDR3 region has the DNA TGTGCCAGCAGCCATCGGAGGGGCTGGGAAGCTTTCTTT. Protein: CASSHRRGWEAFF.

The sample holds one count of this clone. The chain has TRBV9 and TRBJ2-2, with D perhaps matching TRBD2 (7 bases). From germline, CDR1 is SGDLS and CDR2 YYNGEE. There are 14 residues in the CDR3. The V end was cut by 6 bases, the J end by 3 bases, with 12 bases between. The chain's CDR3 is CASTIGGDTGELFF. DNA for the CDR3: TGTGCCAGCACCATAGGGGGGGACACCGGGGAGCTGTTTTTT.

J is TRBJ2-2 and V is TRBV19; 9 bases are a match to TRBD1. The CDR3 covers 15 residues. Germline lookup yields CDR1 LNHDA and CDR2 SQIVND (reference sequence). V was pared by 8 bases and J by 6 bases, with 10 bases of the junction left unmatched. The CDR3 coding sequence is TGTGCCAGTTTTAAAGGGACAGGGTTGGCCGGGGAGCTGTTTTTT. It is translated as CASFKGTGLAGELFF.

This chain joins TRBV11-2 and TRBJ2-7; no reliable D call. Germline CDR1 and CDR2: SGHAT and FQNNGV. The V end lost 4 bases, the J end lost 2 bases, and 9 bases lay between the germline ends. The length of the CDR3 is 13 residues. This chain's CDR3 is CASSSGPTYEQYV. CDR3 nucleotide sequence: TGTGCCAGCAGCTCTGGGCCGACCTACGAGCAGTACGTC.

This clone was picked up one time. J is TRBJ2-7 and V is TRBV29-1; D is possibly TRBD1 (6 bases). This CDR3 is 13 amino acids long. V gave up 4 bases and J gave up 6 bases, with 16 bases separating them. Germline V gives CDR1 SQVTM, CDR2 ANQGSEA. CDR3 sequence reads: CSVGGRGIREQYV. In nucleotides, the CDR3 is TGCAGCGTTGGAGGCAGGGGAATTCGCGAGCAGTACGTC.

The CDR3 DNA follows: TGTGCCAGCAGCTTAGAGGGAGAGACTGAAGCTTTCTTT. It codes for CASSLEGETEAFF. This chain uses TRBV7-9 with TRBJ1-1; no clear D gene. The CDR3 has 13 amino acids. Germline loops: CDR1 SEHNR, CDR2 FQNEAQ (reference sequence). V was pared by 1 base and J by 5 bases, with 8 bases between. The full variable domain, with the rest looked up from reference TRBV7-9 and TRBJ1-1, is DTGVSQNPRHKITKRGQNVTFRCDPISEHNRLYWYRQTLGQGPEFLTYFQNEAQLEKSRLLSDRFSAERPKGSFSTLEIQRTEQGDSAMYLCASSLEGETEAFFGQGTRLTVV.

The chain carries TRBV6-4 and TRBJ2-2; D is uncertain. Between the trimmed V and J ends, which lost 0 bases and 6 bases, there was a span of 14 bases. CDR3 length equals 16 residues. Germline V CDR1 and CDR2: MRHNA, SNTAGT. The DNA of the CDR3 is TGTGCCAGCAGTGACTCATCCGTCGGCGCGGCCGGGGAGCTGTTTTTT. It yields the protein CASSDSSVGAAGELFF.

This clone has only one observation. This chain links TRBV27 with TRBJ2-2, with TRBD1 matching over 8 bases. Per germline, CDR1 MNHEY and CDR2 SMNVEV (reference sequence). CDR3 length equals 18 residues. With 3 bases clipped from V and 6 bases from J, the junction kept 15 bases outside the gene matches. In DNA form, the CDR3 reads TGTGCCAGCAGTTTTTGGAGGACAGGGTGGTCTAGTCCCGGGGAGCTGTTTTTT. This translates into CASSFWRTGWSSPGELFF.

The chain has TRBV15 and TRBJ2-7; D perhaps matches TRBD2 (5 bases). V was trimmed by 3 bases and J by 4 bases, leaving 16 bases between them. There are 15 residues in the CDR3. Germline V gene sequence: CDR1 LNHNV, CDR2 YYDKDF (reference sequence). The CDR3 bases are TGTGCCACCAGCAGTGACGGGGTAGGGTGGTACGAGCAGTACGTC. It is translated as CATSSDGVGWYEQYV.

The chain combines TRBV4-3 with TRBJ1-1; possibly TRBD1 for D (5 bases). CDR3 length: 14 amino acids. V shed 4 bases and J shed 1 base, with 10 bases lying between them. Germline V gene data show CDR1 as LGHNA and CDR2 as YSLEER. CDR3 nucleotides: TGCGCCAGCAGCCGGAACCAGGGGAACACTGAAGCTTTCTTT. Residues: CASSRNQGNTEAFF.

The rearrangement uses TRBV9 and TRBJ1-1, with 10 nucleotides matching TRBD1. CDR1 is SGDLS, CDR2 YYNGEE, per germline. After removal of 4 bases from V and 6 bases from J, the junction contained 12 bases not matched to a gene. The CDR3 is 16 amino acids. CDR3 nucleotide sequence: TGTGCCAGCAGCACGGGACAGGGGAAGTCATGGCCTGAAGCTTTCTTT. Its translation is CASSTGQGKSWPEAFF.

The chain couples TRBV7-9 to TRBJ1-1; a possible D gene is TRBD1 (6 bases). The ends were cut back, 1 base at V and 0 bases at J, with 21 bases in the middle. CDR1 SEHNR and CDR2 FQNEAQ come from the germline V gene (reference sequence). The CDR3 covers 19 residues. CDR3 DNA sequence: TGTGCCAGCAGCTTAGTTTTCGAGGTCGCTGGACAGATGAACACTGAAGCTTTCTTT. Residues: CASSLVFEVAGQMNTEAFF.

This chain connects TRBV4-1 to TRBJ2-1; 13 bases are shared with TRBD2. From germline, CDR1 is MGHRA and CDR2 YSYEKL. This CDR3 has 22 amino acids. V was pared by 1 base and J by 2 bases, with 17 bases of the junction left unmatched. CDR3 DNA sequence: TGCGCCAGCAGCCAAGCAAATTACCCACTAGCGGGGGGGCCTTTCACCTACAATGAGCAGTTCTTC. Translation gives CASSQANYPLAGGPFTYNEQFF.

This chain connects TRBV27 to TRBJ1-4; D gene ambiguous. The germline V gene encodes CDR1 MNHEY and CDR2 SMNVEV (reference sequence). With 9 bases removed from V and 15 bases from J, the gap between germline ends came to 14 bases. There are 10 residues in the CDR3. The CDR3 here is CASGRDRLFF. The CDR3 DNA is TGTGCCAGTGGCCGGGATAGGTTGTTTTTT.

V is TRBV7-9 and J is TRBJ2-1; D is unresolved. The CDR3 consists of 13 residues. The ends were cut back, 4 bases at V and 3 bases at J, with 7 bases in the middle. Germline V lookup: CDR1 SEHNR, CDR2 FQNEAQ (reference sequence). This chain's CDR3 is CASSSSLYNEQFF. The CDR3 bases are TGTGCCAGCAGCTCGTCCCTCTACAATGAGCAGTTCTTC.

The chain has TRBV6-1 and TRBJ2-5; 13 bases align to TRBD2. This CDR3 is 15 amino acids long. V shed 4 bases and J 4 bases; nucleotides not matched to a gene: 3. From germline, CDR1 is MNHNS and CDR2 SASEGT. The CDR3 sequence: CASSGLAGGSETQYF. In nucleotides, the CDR3 is TGTGCCAGCAGTGGACTAGCGGGGGGTTCAGAGACCCAGTACTTC.

V and J are TRBV6-5 and TRBJ2-1; weak D call: TRBD2 (7 bases). Germline assignment: CDR1 MNHEY and CDR2 SVGAGI. CDR3 length: 16 amino acids. With 4 bases removed from V and 7 bases from J, the gap between germline ends came to 20 bases. The CDR3 region is CASSSRGGQLRNEQFF. CDR3 coding DNA: TGTGCCAGCAGTTCGAGGGGGGGCCAACTTAGAAATGAGCAGTTCTTC.

The chain links TRBV28 to TRBJ1-6; the D is unclear. V lost 0 bases and J 0 bases, leaving 3 bases between the germline ends. From germline, CDR1 is MDHEN and CDR2 SYDVKM. The CDR3 consists of 15 residues. CDR3 residues: CASSLWSSYNSPLHF. CDR3 nucleotides: TGTGCCAGCAGTTTATGGAGCTCCTATAATTCACCCCTCCACTTT.

The J gene is TRBJ2-3, the V gene TRBV15; weak D call: TRBD2 (5 bases). The CDR3 sequence is 13 residues long. Germline assignment: CDR1 LNHNV and CDR2 YYDKDF (reference sequence). V lost 0 bases, J lost 4 bases, and 5 bases lay in between. In DNA form, the CDR3 reads TGTGCCACCAGCAGAGATAGCGCAGATACGCAGTATTTT. It is translated as CATSRDSADTQYF. Full variable domain (rest looked up from reference TRBV15 and TRBJ2-3): DAMVIQNPRYQVTQFGKPVTLSCSQTLNHNVMYWYQQKSSQAPKLLFHYYDKDFNNEADTPDNFQSRRPNTSFCFLDIRSPGLGDTAMYLCATSRDSADTQYFGPGTRLTVL.

This sequence joins TRBV27 and TRBJ1-1, with D possibly being TRBD1 (6 bases). Germline lookup yields CDR1 MNHEY and CDR2 SMNVEV (reference sequence). CDR3 length equals 14 residues. V lost 5 bases and J 1 base, leaving 11 bases between the germline ends. The CDR3 sequence is CASSPQGGNTEAFF. The CDR3 DNA is TGTGCCAGCAGTCCCCAAGGGGGGAACACTGAAGCTTTCTTT.

The CDR3 nucleotides are TGTGCCAGCAGCTTCAGGGGTGGCACAGATACGCAGTATTTT. It specifies CASSFRGGTDTQYF. The chain joins TRBV13 to TRBJ2-3, with D perhaps TRBD1 (6 bases). V was shortened by 3 bases and J by 1 base, with 8 bases between the two germline ends. This CDR3 comprises 14 residues. The germline V gene has CDR1 PRHDT and CDR2 FYEKMQ (reference sequence).

The V and J genes are TRBV5-1 and TRBJ2-3; D gene unclear. V shed 1 base and J shed 2 bases, with 11 bases lying between them. The CDR3 covers 15 residues. CDR1 is SGHRS and CDR2 is YFSETQ in the germline V gene. CDR3 sequence reads: CASSLRVEFTDTQYF. The CDR3, as DNA: TGCGCCAGCAGCTTGCGCGTTGAGTTCACAGATACGCAGTATTTT.

The chain is built from TRBV4-1 and TRBJ2-1; a weak D match, TRBD1 (5 bases). Germline V lookup: CDR1 MGHRA, CDR2 YSYEKL. This CDR3 is built from 15 residues. V was cut by 1 base and J by 8 bases, with 15 bases left in between. The CDR3 sequence is CASSQAGPRPDEQFF. The DNA for the CDR3 is TGCGCCAGCAGCCAAGCAGGGCCCAGGCCCGATGAGCAGTTCTTC.

The chain recombines TRBV27 with TRBJ1-1; D gene unclear. Germline V CDR1 and CDR2: MNHEY, SMNVEV (reference sequence). The CDR3 loop spans 16 amino acids. V shed 5 bases and J shed 2 bases, with 18 bases lying between them. The CDR3 DNA reads TGTGCCAGCAGTCCAGCCCCCCGACTCCCCAACACTGAAGCTTTCTTT. Its translation is CASSPAPRLPNTEAFF.

The J gene is TRBJ2-3, the V gene TRBV7-3; TRBD2 matches at 11 bases. This CDR3 is 16 amino acids long. Germline lookup yields CDR1 SGHTA and CDR2 FQGTGA. The V gene end was trimmed by 5 bases and the J gene end by 5 bases; junction bases not matched to a gene: 9. CDR3 in DNA: TGTGCCAGCAGCATATTAGCGGGGGGGCTTTTAGATACGCAGTATTTT. It yields the protein CASSILAGGLLDTQYF.

This clone was seen just once. This rearrangement joins TRBV6-5 to TRBJ1-5; D call uncertain. This CDR3 has 13 residues. V lost 0 bases, J lost 6 bases, and 6 bases lay in between. Germline V gene lookup returns CDR1 MNHEY and CDR2 SVGAGI. The CDR3 region has the DNA TGTGCCAGCAGTTACTCGAACAGTCAGCCCCAGCATTTT. Translated: CASSYSNSQPQHF.